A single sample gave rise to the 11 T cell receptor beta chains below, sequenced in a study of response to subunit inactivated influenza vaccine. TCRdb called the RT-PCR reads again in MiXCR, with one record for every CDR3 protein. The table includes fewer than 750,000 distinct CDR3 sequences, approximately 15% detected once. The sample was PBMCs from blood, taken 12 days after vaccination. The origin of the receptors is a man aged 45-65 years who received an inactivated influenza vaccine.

In DNA form, the CDR3 reads TGTGCCATCAGGCCAGGGTCGTTTGACTACGAGCAGTACTTC. Translating it yields CAIRPGSFDYEQYF. This chain connects TRBV10-3 to TRBJ2-7; D is possibly TRBD1 (5 bases). Germline values: CDR1 ENHRY, CDR2 SYGVKD. The CDR3 contains 14 residues. V lost 6 bases and J lost 3, with 15 bases in between.

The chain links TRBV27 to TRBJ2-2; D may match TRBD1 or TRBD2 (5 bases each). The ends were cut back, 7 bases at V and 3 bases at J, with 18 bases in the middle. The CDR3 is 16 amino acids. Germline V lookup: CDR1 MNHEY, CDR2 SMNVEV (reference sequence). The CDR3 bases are TGTGCCAGCACCAATGTAGTTTGGGGGTACACCGGGGAGCTGTTTTTT. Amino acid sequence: CASTNVVWGYTGELFF.

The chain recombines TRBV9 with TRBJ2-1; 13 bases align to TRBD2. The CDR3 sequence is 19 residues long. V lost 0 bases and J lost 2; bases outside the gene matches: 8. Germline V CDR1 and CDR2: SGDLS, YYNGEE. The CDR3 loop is CASSVGGLAGWSTYNEQFF. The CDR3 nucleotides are TGTGCCAGCAGCGTAGGGGGACTAGCGGGATGGTCCACCTACAATGAGCAGTTCTTC.

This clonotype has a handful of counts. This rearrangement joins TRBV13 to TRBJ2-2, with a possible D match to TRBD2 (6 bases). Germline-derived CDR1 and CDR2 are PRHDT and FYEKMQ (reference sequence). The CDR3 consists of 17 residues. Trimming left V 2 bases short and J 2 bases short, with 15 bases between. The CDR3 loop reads CASSLRGSGINTGELFF. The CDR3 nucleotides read TGTGCCAGCAGCTTACGCGGTAGCGGAATTAACACCGGGGAGCTGTTTTTT. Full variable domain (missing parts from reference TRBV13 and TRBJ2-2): AAGVIQSPRHLIKEKRETATLKCYPIPRHDTVYWYQQGPGQDPQFLISFYEKMQSDKGSIPDRFSAQQFSDYHSELNMSSLELGDSALYFCASSLRGSGINTGELFFGEGSRLTVL.

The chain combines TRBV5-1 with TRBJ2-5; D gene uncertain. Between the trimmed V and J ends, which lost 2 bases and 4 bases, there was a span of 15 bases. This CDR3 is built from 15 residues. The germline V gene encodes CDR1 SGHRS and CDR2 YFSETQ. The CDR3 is CASSLNAATGETQYF. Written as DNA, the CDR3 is TGCGCCAGCAGCTTAAATGCCGCGACTGGAGAGACCCAGTACTTC.

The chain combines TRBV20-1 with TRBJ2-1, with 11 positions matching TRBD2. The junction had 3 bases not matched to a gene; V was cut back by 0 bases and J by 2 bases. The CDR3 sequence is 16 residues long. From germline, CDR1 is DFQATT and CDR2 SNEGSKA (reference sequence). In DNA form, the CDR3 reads TGCAGTGCTAGAGATTTTAGCGGGGGGGCCTACAATGAGCAGTTCTTC. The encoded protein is CSARDFSGGAYNEQFF.

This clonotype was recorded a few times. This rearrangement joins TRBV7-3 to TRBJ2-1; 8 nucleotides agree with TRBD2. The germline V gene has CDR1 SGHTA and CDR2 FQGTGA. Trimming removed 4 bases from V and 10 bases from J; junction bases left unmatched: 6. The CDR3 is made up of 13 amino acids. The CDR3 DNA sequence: TGTGCCAGCAGCTCCACCCTAGCGGGCGAGCAGTTCTTC. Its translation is CASSSTLAGEQFF.

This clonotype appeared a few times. This CDR3 reads CASSLTSGDTDTQYF. CDR3 bases: TGTGCCAGCAGCCTGACTAGCGGTGACACAGATACGCAGTATTTT. The chain couples TRBV2 to TRBJ2-3, with 9 bases matching TRBD2. Germline values: CDR1 SNHLY, CDR2 FYNNEI. With 6 bases clipped from V and 2 bases from J, the junction kept 6 bases outside the gene matches. The CDR3 is 15 amino acids.

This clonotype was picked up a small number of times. The CDR3 here is CATSSDRGNTEAFF. In DNA form, the CDR3 reads TGTGCCACCAGCAGCGACAGGGGGAACACTGAAGCTTTCTTT. The chain couples TRBV15 to TRBJ1-1; 8 positions match TRBD1. J gave up 1 base and V 3 bases, and 1 base lay outside the gene matches. Germline-derived CDR1 and CDR2 are LNHNV and YYDKDF (reference sequence). The CDR3 loop spans 14 amino acids.

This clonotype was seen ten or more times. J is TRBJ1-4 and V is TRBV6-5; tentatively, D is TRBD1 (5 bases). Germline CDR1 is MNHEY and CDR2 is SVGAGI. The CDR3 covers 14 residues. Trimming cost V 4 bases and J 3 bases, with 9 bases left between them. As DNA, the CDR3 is TGTGCCAGCAGTTCAGAAGGGGCTAATGAAAAACTGTTTTTT. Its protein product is CASSSEGANEKLFF.

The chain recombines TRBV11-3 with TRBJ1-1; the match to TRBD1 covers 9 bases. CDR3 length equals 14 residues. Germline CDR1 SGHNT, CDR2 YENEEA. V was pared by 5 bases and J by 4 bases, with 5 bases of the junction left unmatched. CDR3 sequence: CASSPDRGRTEAFF. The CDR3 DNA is TGTGCCAGCAGCCCGGACAGGGGACGCACTGAAGCTTTCTTT.